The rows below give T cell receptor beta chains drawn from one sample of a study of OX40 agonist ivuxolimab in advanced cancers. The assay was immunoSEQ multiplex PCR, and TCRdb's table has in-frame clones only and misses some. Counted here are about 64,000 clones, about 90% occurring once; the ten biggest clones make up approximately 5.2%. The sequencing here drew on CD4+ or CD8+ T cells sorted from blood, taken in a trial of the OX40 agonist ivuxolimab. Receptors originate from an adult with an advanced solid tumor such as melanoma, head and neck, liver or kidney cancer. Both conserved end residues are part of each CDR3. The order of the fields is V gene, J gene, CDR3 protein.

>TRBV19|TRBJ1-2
CASSIQRQRTGGYTF
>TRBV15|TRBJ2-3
CATSRGRADTQYF
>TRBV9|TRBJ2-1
CASSAGPRVDEQFF
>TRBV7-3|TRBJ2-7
CASSFSGRADEQYF
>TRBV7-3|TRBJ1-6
CASSLNSGGTSSPLHF
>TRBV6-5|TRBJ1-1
CASSFTDRGDTEAFF
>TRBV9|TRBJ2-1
CASSAQRLAVNEQFF
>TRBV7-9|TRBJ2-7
CASSLEASTTEQYF
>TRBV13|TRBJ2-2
CASSSYRGRDTGELFF
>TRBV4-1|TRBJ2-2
CASSPGTSGILAGELFF
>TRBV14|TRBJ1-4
CASSQVGGGEKLFF
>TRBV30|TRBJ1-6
CAWNRGESPLHF
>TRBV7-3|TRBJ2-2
CASSLTWTSGRLGGELFF
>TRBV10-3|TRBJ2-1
CATEREDEQFF
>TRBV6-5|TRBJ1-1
CASSPTGSEYTEAFF
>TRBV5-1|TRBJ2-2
CASSSRGTGELFF
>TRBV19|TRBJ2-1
CASTPNGGNNEQFF
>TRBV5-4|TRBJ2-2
CASSLGGLGAGELFF
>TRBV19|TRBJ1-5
CASIITGSSNQPQHF
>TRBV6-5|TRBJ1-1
CASSYGTGHREAFF
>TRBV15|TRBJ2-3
CATSREPYPTDTQYF
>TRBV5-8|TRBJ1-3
CASGQGGAAGNTIYF
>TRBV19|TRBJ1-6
CASSIQGYSPLHF
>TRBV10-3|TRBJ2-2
CAISGTSGNTGELFF
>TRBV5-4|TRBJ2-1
CASSWTSGDDNEQFF
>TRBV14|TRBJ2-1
CASSRETSGLGQQFF
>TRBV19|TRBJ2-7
CASSSPGRTGGSYEQYF
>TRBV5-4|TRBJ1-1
CASKRDRWNTEAFF
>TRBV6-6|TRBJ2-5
CASRGGDRVKTQYF
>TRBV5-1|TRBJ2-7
CASSLIPGSYEQYF
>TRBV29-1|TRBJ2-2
CSAGGNTGELFF
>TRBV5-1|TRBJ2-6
CASRDSSSGANVLTF
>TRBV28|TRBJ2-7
CASSPTGQGSTYEQYF
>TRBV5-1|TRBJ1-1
CASSFGNTEAFF
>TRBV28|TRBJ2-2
CASRAGGPSTGELFF
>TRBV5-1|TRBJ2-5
CASSPGGETQYF
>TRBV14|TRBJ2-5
CASSQVRGSDQETQYF
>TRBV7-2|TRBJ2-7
CASSFGTSNPEQYF
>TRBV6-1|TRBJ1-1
CASSGGRVVTEAFF
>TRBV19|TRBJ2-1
CASSIDRLAGGGWQFF
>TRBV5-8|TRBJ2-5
CASSLGLAGGSLQETQYF
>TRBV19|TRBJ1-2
CASSQQGRNGYTF
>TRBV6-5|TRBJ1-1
CASSYHTRGGAFF
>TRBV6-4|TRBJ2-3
CASRARGTDTQYF
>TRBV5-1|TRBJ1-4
CASSFGGTTTNEKLFF
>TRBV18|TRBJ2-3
CASSPREGTDTQYF
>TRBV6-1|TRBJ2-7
CASSYSGAYEQYF
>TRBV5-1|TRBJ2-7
CASGVVGRDEQYF
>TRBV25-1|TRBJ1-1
CASSEWQGGTEAFF
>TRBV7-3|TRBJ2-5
CASSPFKGSSETQYF
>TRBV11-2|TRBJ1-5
CASSEAGGNQPQHF
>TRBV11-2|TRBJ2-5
CASRTTLGETQYF
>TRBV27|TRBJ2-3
CASCHAGVSDTQYF
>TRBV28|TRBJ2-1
CASNLLAGGRNEQFF